This TCR beta chain was recorded in a study of T-cell reconstitution after alpha-beta-depleted transplantation in children. As it was prepared, the TCRbeta library received unique molecular identifiers. TCRdb re-derived calls from the PCR reads in MiXCR, one entry per CDR3 protein. The data show about 480,000 distinct CDR3 sequences, under 15% seen once. The CDR3 consists of 14 residues. V shed 5 bases, J shed 3 bases, and the junction held 5 bases outside the gene matches. The V gene's germline CDR1 is SGHTA and CDR2 FQGTGA. The chain employs TRBV7-3 and TRBJ1-1, with 8 bases fitting TRBD1. This specimen was PBMCs from the stem cell graft donor, taken from the stem cell graft. The sequence was obtained from a human donor who donated a stem cell graft to a child with combined immunodeficiency. CDR3 coding DNA: TGTGCCAGCAGCCCACAGGGGGGGGACACTGAAGCTTTCTTT. Its protein is CASSPQGGDTEAFF.